The source of this T cell receptor (beta chain) is a study of identical twins. Study results and caveats: There is a chance that invariant MAIT and iNKT cells partially muddied zero-insertion analyses.

TCRdb used MiXCR to reprocess the 5' RACE reads, holding one entry per CDR3 protein. The profile covers around 650,000 distinct CDR3 sequences, with around 7.4% appearing a single time and approximately 1.5% taken by the ten largest. The CDR3 consists of 15 residues. CDR1 and CDR2 from the germline V gene are MNHEY and SMNVEV (reference sequence). With 2 bases clipped from V and 5 bases from J, the junction kept 9 bases outside the gene matches. Note on this clonotype: Its specificity is unknown.

The same sample was also studied in work on yellow fever vaccine responses in identical twins. This second report adds: The authors reported partly convergent, partly personalized vaccine responses in identical twins.

V is TRBV27 and J is TRBJ2-7; TRBD2 aligns across 7 bases. Sequences were obtained from PBMCs. This clonotype was sampled from a woman under 30 in good health. The DNA for the CDR3 is TGTGCCAGCAGTTTAACTCGGGCGGCGGGGGACGAGCAGTACTTC. Its translation: CASSLTRAAGDEQYF.